This T cell receptor (beta chain) was found in a study of shared clonotypes between healthy human individuals. Looked up from germline, CDR1 is LNHDA and CDR2 is SQIVND (reference sequence). V lost 8 bases and J lost 4, with 11 bases in between. This CDR3 is built from 12 residues. Negatively enriched CD4+ T cells were divided by CD45RA into naive and memory. Authors' processing steps: Owing to the provision of junction-only sequences devoid of quality scores by immunoSEQ, filtering differed. The data were produced by immunoSEQ multiplex PCR, yet TCRdb's version contains in-frame clones alone and is incomplete. Clone size and the V and J calls come from that table; the DNA yielded D and trimming. This sample yields about a million clones, of which around 74% are seen a single time; 1.4% to 1.5% belongs to the top ten. This clone has a count of ten or more.

The rearrangement uses TRBV19 and TRBJ1-2, with a weak D call TRBD1 (6 bases). Sequenced material: memory CD4+ T cells sorted from blood. Subset in this sample: CD45RA-negative fraction. The TCR was taken from a man younger than 30 in good health. CDR3 sequence (DNA): TGTGCCAGTGGACAGTACGGCTATGGCTACACCTTC. It encodes CASGQYGYGYTF.